The 27 T cell receptor beta chains presented below share a single source sample, sequenced in a study of blood T cell repertoires in COVID-19. Some clones are missing from TCRdb's copy, which holds only in-frame ones; the method was immunoSEQ multiplex PCR. The sample contains around 300,000 clones, 88% of which appear only once. Input material: peripheral blood. These TCRs come from a woman in her twenties or thirties with COVID-19, enrolled during active disease.

The rearrangement joins TRBV28 to TRBJ2-7, with 13 bases aligning to TRBD2. Unmatched junction bases numbered 7, after V lost 4 bases and J lost 4 bases. The CDR3 has 16 amino acids. Germline V CDR1 and CDR2: MDHEN, SYDVKM. CDR3 region: CASSSPGLAGSYEQYV. As DNA, the CDR3 is TGTGCCAGCAGTTCCCCGGGACTAGCGGGATCTTACGAGCAGTACGTC.

CDR3 residues: CASSGREIPGEQFF. In DNA, the CDR3 is TGCGCCAGCTCCGGGCGAGAGATTCCGGGAGAGCAGTTCTTC. The chain has TRBV5-1 and TRBJ2-1, with D possibly TRBD2 on 5 matching bases. In germline, CDR1 is SGHRS, CDR2 YFSETQ. V was cut by 7 bases and J by 10 bases, with 21 bases left in between. CDR3 length: 14 residues.

CDR3 region: CASSLGPSSYEQYV. The CDR3 bases are TGCGCCAGCAGCTTGGGTCCCAGCTCCTACGAGCAGTACGTC. This chain joins TRBV5-1 and TRBJ2-7; D ambiguous. Per the germline V gene, CDR1 is SGHRS and CDR2 is YFSETQ. This CDR3 is 14 amino acids long. V shed 0 bases and J shed 0 bases, with 7 bases lying between them.

The chain carries TRBV28 and TRBJ2-3; possible D gene TRBD2, 6 bases. CDR1 is MDHEN and CDR2 is SYDVKM in the germline V gene. Trimming stripped 6 bases from V and 6 bases from J, with 22 bases between. The CDR3 sequence is 16 residues long. The CDR3 sequence is CASSPGTLRVSDTQYF. The CDR3 nucleotides read TGTGCCAGCAGCCCGGGGACTCTACGGGTGTCCGATACGCAGTATTTT.

This chain joins TRBV4-1 and TRBJ2-2; TRBD1 matches at 8 bases. Germline CDR1 is MGHRA and CDR2 is YSYEKL. Unmatched junction bases numbered 8, after V lost 1 base and J lost 4 bases. This CDR3 contains 17 residues. The CDR3 region has the DNA TGCGCCAGCAGCCAAGGGAGCGCAGGGGGCTTCACCGGGGAGCTGTTTTTT. The encoded protein is CASSQGSAGGFTGELFF.

V and J are TRBV18 and TRBJ2-1; 8 bases are a match to TRBD1. There are 16 residues in the CDR3. Losses at the gene ends were 4 bases for V and 5 bases for J; bases not matched to a gene: 10. Germline-derived CDR1 and CDR2 are KGHSH and LQKENI. CDR3 loop: CASSLDRGRGNNEQFF. Written as DNA, the CDR3 is TGTGCCAGCTCACTAGACAGGGGACGGGGGAACAATGAGCAGTTCTTC.

The chain recombines TRBV29-1 with TRBJ1-4; 7 nucleotides agree with TRBD1. The CDR3 consists of 14 residues. The germline V gene encodes CDR1 SQVTM and CDR2 ANQGSEA. The V and J ends lost 4 bases and 5 bases, in that order; junction bases with no gene match: 7. CDR3 amino acids: CSVARQGRNEKLFF. The CDR3 region has the DNA TGCAGCGTTGCTAGACAGGGCCGGAATGAAAAACTGTTTTTT.

The chain uses TRBV12-3 or TRBV12-4 and TRBJ2-3; TRBD1 matches at 7 bases. This CDR3 region has 13 residues. V lost 6 bases and J lost 7; bases outside the gene matches: 7. This chain's CDR3 is CASSLRDSNTQYF. The CDR3 DNA follows: TGTGCCAGCAGCCTCCGGGACAGTAATACGCAGTATTTT.

The chain couples TRBV6-5 to TRBJ1-2, with D possibly matching TRBD1 (5 bases). The CDR3 loop spans 14 amino acids. V was cut by 2 bases and J by 0 bases, with 7 bases left in between. Germline V gene lookup returns CDR1 MNHEY and CDR2 SVGAGI. CDR3 protein: CASSYDSTNYGYTF. DNA for the CDR3: TGTGCCAGCAGTTACGACAGCACTAACTATGGCTACACCTTC.

V and J are TRBV29-1 and TRBJ1-1; D unresolved. The germline V gene has CDR1 SQVTM and CDR2 ANQGSEA. Trimming cost V 4 bases and J 0 bases, with 12 bases left between them. CDR3 length equals 14 residues. CDR3 sequence (DNA): TGCAGCGTTGGGACTCTGGGAATGAACACTGAAGCTTTCTTT. This encodes CSVGTLGMNTEAFF.

In regard to this clone: Germline and junction disagree at one end, which may indicate a read error. V is TRBV7-9 and J is TRBJ1-2; 7 bases fit TRBD1. Germline loops: CDR1 SEHNR, CDR2 FQNEAQ (reference sequence). The CDR3 extends over 10 amino acids. The CDR3 here is CASSLRQGSF. Written as DNA, the CDR3 is TGTGCCAGCAGCTTAAGACAGGGTTCGTTC.

The rearrangement uses TRBV5-6 and TRBJ1-1; TRBD1 aligns across 7 bases. The CDR3 has 15 residues. Trimming at V came to 6 bases and at J to 6 bases, leaving 14 bases not matched to a gene. CDR1 is SGHDT, CDR2 YYEEEE, per germline. CDR3 protein: CASTIVGTEGPEAFF. CDR3 in DNA: TGTGCCAGCACGATCGTTGGGACAGAGGGTCCTGAAGCTTTCTTT.

The genes are TRBV9 and TRBJ1-5, with D maybe TRBD1 (5 bases). The CDR3 sequence is 15 residues long. Per the germline V gene, CDR1 is SGDLS and CDR2 is YYNGEE. Trimming stripped 2 bases from V and 4 bases from J, with 13 bases between. This CDR3 is CASSVGGAGNQPQHF. The DNA for the CDR3 is TGTGCCAGCAGCGTGGGTGGGGCGGGGAATCAGCCCCAGCATTTT.

The V gene is TRBV2, the J gene TRBJ1-1; possibly TRBD1 for D (5 bases). This CDR3 has 15 residues. The germline V and J ends were trimmed by 3 bases and 0 bases, with 11 bases remaining between them. Germline CDR1 and CDR2: SNHLY and FYNNEI. The CDR3 region has the DNA TGTGCCAGCAGTGATCGCGACAGAATGAACACTGAAGCTTTCTTT. It codes for CASSDRDRMNTEAFF.

V gene TRBV6-6 combines with J gene TRBJ2-3; 7 bases line up with TRBD1. V was pared by 5 bases and J by 0 bases, with 8 bases of the junction left unmatched. This CDR3 region has 16 residues. The germline V gene encodes CDR1 MNHNY and CDR2 SVGAGI (reference sequence). The CDR3 spells CASSRRRDRSTDTQYF. The DNA for the CDR3 is TGTGCCAGCAGTCGACGCCGGGACAGAAGCACAGATACGCAGTATTTT.

The V and J genes are TRBV12-5 and TRBJ2-1, with D hard to call. The CDR3 sequence is 16 residues long. From germline, CDR1 is LGHNT and CDR2 FRNRAP. The V and J ends lost 1 base and 7 bases respectively, with 17 bases between them. The CDR3 sequence: CASGLDHSALGNEQFF. The CDR3 region has the DNA TGTGCTAGTGGTTTGGACCACAGTGCCCTTGGGAATGAGCAGTTCTTC.

This clone was seen just once. The chain combines TRBV7-8 with TRBJ2-5; 10 bases map to TRBD1. V trimming: 6 bases; J trimming: 6 bases; junction bases outside the gene matches: 10. The CDR3 is made up of 15 amino acids. Germline CDR1 reads SGHVS; CDR2 reads FQNEAQ. CDR3 protein: CASRKGTGVSQTQYF. Written as DNA, the CDR3 is TGTGCCAGCAGGAAGGGGACAGGGGTATCACAGACCCAGTACTTC.

The rearrangement links TRBV15 to TRBJ2-1; 10 nucleotides align to TRBD2. CDR3 length equals 16 residues. With 1 base clipped from V and 12 bases from J, the junction kept 12 bases outside the gene matches. Germline V CDR1 and CDR2: LNHNV, YYDKDF (reference sequence). The CDR3 DNA reads TGTGCCACCAGCAGAGCGAGCGGGGGGGCTGAGCTGGGGCAGTTCTTC. It specifies CATSRASGGAELGQFF.

V and J are TRBV6-6 and TRBJ1-1, with 10 bases identical to TRBD1. Germline values: CDR1 MNHNY, CDR2 SVGAGI (reference sequence). The CDR3 extends over 15 amino acids. The junction had 8 bases not matched to a gene; V was cut back by 6 bases and J by 4 bases. The CDR3 region has the DNA TGTGCCAGCAGCCCGGGACAGGGGTTGGCCACTGAAGCTTTCTTT. It is translated as CASSPGQGLATEAFF.

CDR3 protein: CASSLVDSGGRGEQFF. CDR3 in DNA: TGTGCCAGCAGCTTAGTGGATAGCGGGGGCCGGGGTGAGCAGTTCTTC. V gene TRBV7-6 combines with J gene TRBJ2-1, with 9 bases identical to TRBD2. The CDR3 contains 16 residues. V dropped 1 base and J dropped 9; count of bases not matched to a gene: 10. CDR1 is SGHVS and CDR2 is FNYEAQ in the germline V gene. Using reference TRBV7-6 and TRBJ2-1 for the parts outside the CDR3, the full variable domain is GAGVSQSPRYKVTKRGQDVALRCDPISGHVSLYWYRQALGQGPEFLTYFNYEAQQDKSGLPNDRFSAERPEGSISTLTIQRTEQRDSAMYRCASSLVDSGGRGEQFFGPGTRLTVL.

This CDR3 is CASTPGSDYEQYF. Here the CDR3 DNA reads TGTGCCAGCACCCCCGGGAGCGACTACGAGCAGTACTTC. The chain couples TRBV28 to TRBJ2-7; D possibly corresponds to TRBD2 (6 bases). V lost 7 bases, J lost 3 bases, and 13 bases lay in between. Germline V gives CDR1 MDHEN, CDR2 SYDVKM. This CDR3 contains 13 residues.

The V gene is TRBV27, the J gene TRBJ1-1; D not resolved. V was trimmed by 5 bases and J by 4 bases, leaving 11 bases between them. The germline V gene has CDR1 MNHEY and CDR2 SMNVEV (reference sequence). This CDR3 is built from 13 residues. The CDR3: CASSRVTRTEAFF. The CDR3 nucleotides read TGTGCCAGCAGTCGGGTCACGCGCACTGAAGCTTTCTTT.

V and J are TRBV7-9 and TRBJ1-1, with a possible D match to TRBD1 (5 bases). The CDR3 is 16 amino acids. Germline lookup yields CDR1 SEHNR and CDR2 FQNEAQ (reference sequence). The germline V and J ends were trimmed by 7 bases and 4 bases, with 22 bases remaining between them. The CDR3 is CASTYPQMGGGTEAFF. The CDR3 bases are TGTGCCAGCACCTACCCCCAGATGGGCGGGGGCACTGAAGCTTTCTTT.

The chain combines TRBV6-5 with TRBJ1-4; perhaps TRBD1 as D (5 bases). V was trimmed by 5 bases and J by 3 bases, leaving 13 bases between them. Germline V CDR1 and CDR2: MNHEY, SVGAGI. The CDR3 length is 15 residues. CDR3 bases: TGTGCCAGCAGTACCCAGGGATTTGCTAATGAAAAACTGTTTTTT. This sequence encodes CASSTQGFANEKLFF.

This chain uses TRBV15 with TRBJ2-2, with no clear D. The CDR3 is 13 amino acids. Germline CDR1 LNHNV, CDR2 YYDKDF (reference sequence). Trimming removed 3 bases from V and 3 bases from J, with 5 bases in between. Here the CDR3 DNA reads TGTGCCACCAGCAGGGAGTACACCGGGGAGCTGTTTTTT. Its protein product is CATSREYTGELFF.

The rearrangement joins TRBV5-4 to TRBJ2-2, with 11 bases fitting TRBD2. Trimming at V came to 3 bases and at J to 5 bases, leaving 9 bases not matched to a gene. The CDR3 is made up of 17 amino acids. Germline values: CDR1 SGHNT, CDR2 YYREEE (reference sequence). Here the CDR3 DNA reads TGTGCCAGCAGCTACTATAGCGGGGGGGCAAAGACCGGGGAGCTGTTTTTT. Its protein is CASSYYSGGAKTGELFF.

This clone came up once. The chain's CDR3 is CASSLFPRTGINSPLHF. CDR3 sequence (DNA): TGTGCCAGCAGTTTATTTCCGCGGACAGGCATTAATTCACCCCTCCACTTT. The chain carries TRBV27 and TRBJ1-6; 7 bases line up with TRBD1. Germline V gene lookup returns CDR1 MNHEY and CDR2 SMNVEV (reference sequence). Unmatched junction bases numbered 9, after V lost 1 base and J lost 6 bases. The CDR3 has 17 amino acids.